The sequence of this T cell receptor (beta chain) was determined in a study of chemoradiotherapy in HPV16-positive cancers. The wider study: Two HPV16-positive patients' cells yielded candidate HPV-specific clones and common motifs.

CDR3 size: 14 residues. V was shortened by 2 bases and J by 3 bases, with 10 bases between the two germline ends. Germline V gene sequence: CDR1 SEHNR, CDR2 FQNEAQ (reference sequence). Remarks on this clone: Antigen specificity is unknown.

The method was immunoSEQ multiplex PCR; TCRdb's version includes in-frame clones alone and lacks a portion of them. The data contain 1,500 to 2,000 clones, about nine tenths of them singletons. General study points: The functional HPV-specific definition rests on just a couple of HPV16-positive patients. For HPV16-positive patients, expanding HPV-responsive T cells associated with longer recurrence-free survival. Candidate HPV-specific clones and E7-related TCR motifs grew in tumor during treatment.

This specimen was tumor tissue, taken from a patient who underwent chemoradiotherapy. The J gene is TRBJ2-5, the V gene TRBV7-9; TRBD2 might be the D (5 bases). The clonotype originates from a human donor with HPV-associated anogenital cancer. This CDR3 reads CASSLSSGEETQYF. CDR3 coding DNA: TGTGCCAGCAGCTTATCGAGCGGTGAAGAGACCCAGTACTTC.